The present entry profiles one T cell receptor (beta chain) with its context. The antigen remains unidentified. There are 12 residues in the CDR3. Trimming pared 5 bases from V and 11 bases from J, leaving 15 bases between. CDR1 and CDR2 (germline): SGHVS, FQNEAQ. The sample originates from a study of human T cells and chemical hapten exposure. As for the study in general: Largely, small differences in pooled library volume made per-sample TCR yields vary.

The library attached unique molecular identifiers to individual cDNA molecules. In the original analysis: Sample TCR counts, which ranged from roughly 20,000 to 750,000, had a median of approximately 96,000. Via MiXCR, TCRdb re-called the RACE reads, giving one row per CDR3 protein. These V and J calls originate from TCRdb's pipeline instead of the authors' own analysis. The table records around 130,000 distinct CDR3 sequences, about 9% of them present only once. Whole-study results and caveats: Unchanged with DPC sensitization were TCRs above 1 in 1000 frequency.

Noted time point: healthy volunteer bleed at 2 weeks. Whole blood that had not been fractionated was the source of extracted total RNA. The sample was whole blood. This chain connects TRBV7-8 to TRBJ1-1; D call uncertain. The clonotype comes from a male donor in good health. Some clones in this sample may be carry-over from other donors' samples. The CDR3 DNA follows: TGTGCCAGCAGCCGCCCCTACGGAGGCGCTTTCTTT. It encodes CASSRPYGGAFF.